These 21 T cell receptor beta chains came from one sample sequenced in a study of cytomegalovirus exposure and HLA in healthy donors (dated by TCRdb to the late 2010s). Library preparation was by the immunoSEQ multiplex PCR assay. A mixture of 60 forward primers for TCR Vbeta segments and 13 reverse primers for TCR Jbeta segments was used in the multiplex PCR. TCRdb stores this immuneACCESS table with in-frame sequences only. Part of the clones is absent; in the studies checked, under half of the shortfall reflects unresolved V genes, and no reason is known for the rest. The table for this sample shows 85,000 to 110,000 clones. Roughly 3.5% of the sample belongs to the ten largest clones. The specimen sequenced was PBMCs. The receptor source for this set is a middle-aged man in good health and CMV-seronegative.

As concerns this clone: At one boundary the junction diverges from the germline segment, which might be a read error. The CDR3 protein is CASTLSASINTEAFF. The CDR3 DNA follows: TGTGCCAGCACTTTATCAGCCTCGATTAACACTGAAGCTTTCTTT. V usage is TRBV27 and J usage is TRBJ1-1; no reliable D call. The CDR3 consists of 15 residues. CDR1 is MNHEY and CDR2 is SMNVEV in the germline V gene (reference sequence).

V is TRBV19 and J is TRBJ1-2; 9 bases match TRBD1. Germline lookup yields CDR1 LNHDA and CDR2 SQIVND (reference sequence). Trimming at V came to 8 bases and at J to 6 bases, leaving 16 bases not matched to a gene. The CDR3 runs 16 residues. This CDR3 is CASDPGTGRKENGYTF. The CDR3 DNA follows: TGTGCCAGTGACCCCGGGACAGGGAGGAAGGAAAATGGCTACACCTTC. The variable domain in full, completed from reference TRBV19 and TRBJ1-2, reads DGGITQSPKYLFRKEGQNVTLSCEQNLNHDAMYWYRQDPGQGLRLIYYSQIVNDFQKGDIAEGYSVSREKKESFPLTVTSAQKNPTAFYLCASDPGTGRKENGYTFGSGTRLTVV.

This chain joins TRBV21-1 and TRBJ2-7; TRBD1, as called in the table, went unchecked against the DNA. TRBV21-1 is classified as a pseudogene. CDR3 length: 16 residues. Written as DNA, the CDR3 is TGTGCCAGCAGCAAAGGGGTAGCCGGACAGGGTTACGAGCAGTACTTC. It encodes CASSKGVAGQGYEQYF.

The rearrangement joins TRBV28 to TRBJ2-3; 8 positions agree with TRBD1. Germline CDR1 is MDHEN and CDR2 is SYDVKM. The CDR3 loop spans 15 amino acids. The V gene end was trimmed by 7 bases and the J gene end by 1 base; junction bases not matched to a gene: 7. CDR3 protein: CASIPTDRGTDTQYF. DNA for the CDR3: TGTGCCAGCATCCCAACGGACAGGGGCACAGATACGCAGTATTTT.

The V gene is TRBV18, the J gene TRBJ2-7; no definite D call. V lost 2 bases and J 7 bases, leaving 15 bases between the germline ends. CDR3 length: 14 amino acids. Germline V lookup: CDR1 KGHSH, CDR2 LQKENI. In DNA form, the CDR3 reads TGTGCCAGCTCACCAAACGCCCAGGTTCGGGAGCAGTACTTC. Translating gives CASSPNAQVREQYF.

V is TRBV4-2 and J is TRBJ1-2; no clear D. The germline CDR1 and CDR2 sequences are LGHNA and YNFKEQ. The CDR3 totals 15 residues. V was clipped by 4 bases and J by 0 bases, with 12 bases between them. The CDR3 bases are TGTGCCAGCAGCCGATTTTCAGAGGCTAACTATGGCTACACCTTC. Its translation is CASSRFSEANYGYTF.

This rearrangement joins TRBV7-9 to TRBJ1-2; D is undetermined. This CDR3 contains 17 residues. The germline V and J ends were trimmed by 1 base and 2 bases, with 17 bases remaining between them. From germline, CDR1 is SEHNR and CDR2 FQNEAQ (reference sequence). The CDR3 loop is CASSLVSFRVANYGYTF. CDR3 DNA: TGTGCCAGCAGCTTAGTCTCGTTTCGGGTTGCCAACTATGGCTACACCTTC.

J is TRBJ1-5 and V is TRBV29-1; 9 nucleotides align to TRBD1. V shed 6 bases, J shed 4 bases, and the junction held 7 bases outside the gene matches. The CDR3 spans 14 residues. CDR1 and CDR2 from the germline V gene are SQVTM and ANQGSEA. The CDR3 DNA follows: TGCAGCGTGGCCCCCGGGACAGGGAATCAGCCCCAGCATTTT. It specifies CSVAPGTGNQPQHF.

CDR3 protein: CASSSSQGNEKLFF. CDR3 nucleotide sequence: TGTGCCAGCAGCTCGAGTCAGGGAAATGAAAAACTGTTTTTT. The V call is TRBV5-6, the J call TRBJ1-4; weak D call: TRBD1 (5 bases). Germline lookup yields CDR1 SGHDT and CDR2 YYEEEE. Trimming pared 3 bases from V and 5 bases from J, leaving 11 bases between. The CDR3 loop spans 14 amino acids.

The gene calls are TRBV7-9 and TRBJ1-1; weak D call: TRBD1 (6 bases). This CDR3 is built from 15 residues. The germline V gene encodes CDR1 SEHNR and CDR2 FQNEAQ (reference sequence). V was clipped by 5 bases and J by 4 bases, with 17 bases between them. CDR3 in amino acids: CASSPVGTYGTEAFF. For the CDR3, the DNA is TGTGCCAGCAGCCCAGTGGGGACATACGGCACTGAAGCTTTCTTT. Using reference TRBV7-9 and TRBJ1-1 for the parts outside the CDR3, the full variable domain is DTGVSQNPRHKITKRGQNVTFRCDPISEHNRLYWYRQTLGQGPEFLTYFQNEAQLEKSRLLSDRFSAERPKGSFSTLEIQRTEQGDSAMYLCASSPVGTYGTEAFFGQGTRLTVV.

This chain connects TRBV7-7 to TRBJ2-5; D may be TRBD2 (6 bases). Trimming pared 5 bases from V and 1 base from J, leaving 17 bases between. The germline V gene has CDR1 SSHAT and CDR2 FNYEAQ (reference sequence). This CDR3 contains 16 residues. The CDR3 DNA is TGTGCCAGCAGCCAAGGGGCGGGATTCCGCCAAGAGACCCAGTACTTC. Translation gives CASSQGAGFRQETQYF.

The V and J genes are TRBV18 and TRBJ2-1, with D possibly matching TRBD2 (5 bases). Trimming took 0 bases from V and 0 from J, leaving 6 bases between them. This CDR3 region has 15 residues. Germline V gene sequence: CDR1 KGHSH, CDR2 LQKENI. CDR3 loop: CASSPPGSSYNEQFF. CDR3 coding DNA: TGTGCCAGCTCACCACCGGGGAGCTCCTACAATGAGCAGTTCTTC.

The V gene is TRBV11-2, the J gene TRBJ1-2; 7 bases are a match to TRBD1. Germline loops: CDR1 SGHAT, CDR2 FQNNGV. V shed 4 bases, J shed 5 bases, and the junction held 7 bases outside the gene matches. The length of the CDR3 is 14 residues. In DNA, the CDR3 is TGTGCCAGCAGCTCCCTCGACAGGGTGTATGGCTACACCTTC. Its protein product is CASSSLDRVYGYTF.

The genes are TRBV5-6 and TRBJ1-2; D perhaps matches TRBD1 (6 bases). The CDR3 extends over 13 amino acids. V was pared by 3 bases and J by 7 bases, with 13 bases between. Per germline, CDR1 SGHDT and CDR2 YYEEEE. The CDR3 reads CASSSLRGSGYTF. CDR3 coding DNA: TGTGCCAGCAGCTCCCTCAGGGGTTCTGGCTACACCTTC.

The CDR3 protein is CASSSTGLRGYTF. As DNA, the CDR3 is TGTGCCAGTAGCTCTACAGGGTTACGGGGCTACACCTTC. The V gene is TRBV19, the J gene TRBJ1-2; D possibly corresponds to TRBD1 (6 bases). The CDR3 is 13 residues long. The germline V and J ends were trimmed by 6 bases and 8 bases, with 16 bases remaining between them. Looked up from germline, CDR1 is LNHDA and CDR2 is SQIVND (reference sequence).

The chain recombines TRBV9 with TRBJ2-1; D may be TRBD1 (5 bases). V lost 3 bases and J 8 bases, leaving 15 bases between the germline ends. Per the germline V gene, CDR1 is SGDLS and CDR2 is YYNGEE. The CDR3 covers 14 residues. The CDR3 bases are TGTGCCAGCAGCGATAATAGATTCAGGGATGAGCAGTTCTTC. The encoded protein is CASSDNRFRDEQFF.

The J gene is TRBJ1-4, the V gene TRBV11-2; TRBD1 aligns across 11 bases. Germline trimming cut 5 bases from V and 5 bases from J; bases unmatched to any gene: 13. Germline values: CDR1 SGHAT, CDR2 FQNNGV. This CDR3 contains 18 residues. As DNA, the CDR3 is TGTGCCAGCAGCCAGGGGGGGACAGGGGGTTTTTTCAATGAAAAACTGTTTTTT. Its translation: CASSQGGTGGFFNEKLFF.

This chain joins TRBV11-2 and TRBJ2-7, with a tentative D call TRBD1 (5 bases). CDR1 and CDR2 (germline): SGHAT, FQNNGV. V was shortened by 1 base and J by 2 bases, with 9 bases between the two germline ends. This CDR3 has 14 amino acids. The CDR3 sequence: CASSLAPGTYEQYF. CDR3 in DNA: TGTGCCAGCAGCTTAGCCCCAGGGACCTACGAGCAGTACTTC. Filled out from reference TRBV11-2 and TRBJ2-7, the complete variable domain reads EAGVAQSPRYKIIEKRQSVAFWCNPISGHATLYWYQQILGQGPKLLIQFQNNGVVDDSQLPKDRFSAERLKGVDSTLKIQPAKLEDSAVYLCASSLAPGTYEQYFGPGTRLTVT.

This sequence joins TRBV10-3 and TRBJ2-3; 10 nucleotides line up with TRBD2. This CDR3 contains 14 residues. Germline assignment: CDR1 ENHRY and CDR2 SYGVKD. The ends lost 9 bases at V and 4 bases at J; junction bases unmatched: 7. In DNA, the CDR3 is TGTGCCATTCACAGCGGGAGGGCGGCAGATACGCAGTATTTT. Its protein is CAIHSGRAADTQYF.

The J gene is TRBJ2-7, the V gene TRBV6-6; D gene unclear. The V end was cut by 5 bases, the J end by 2 bases, with 7 bases between. CDR1 is MNHNY, CDR2 SVGAGI, per germline (reference sequence). There are 12 residues in the CDR3. CDR3 sequence reads: CASSPKPYEQYF. The CDR3 DNA reads as TGTGCCAGCAGTCCCAAGCCCTACGAGCAGTACTTC.

V usage is TRBV2 and J usage is TRBJ2-7, with TRBD1 identical over 7 bases. Germline V CDR1 and CDR2: SNHLY, FYNNEI. After removal of 6 bases from V and 5 bases from J, the junction contained 10 bases not matched to a gene. This CDR3 has 14 amino acids. Here the CDR3 reads CASRARGRIDEQYF. In nucleotides, the CDR3 is TGTGCCAGCAGGGCAAGGGGGCGAATTGACGAGCAGTACTTC. The variable domain in full, with the rest retrieved from reference TRBV2 and TRBJ2-7, is EPEVTQTPSHQVTQMGQEVILRCVPISNHLYFYWYRQILGQKVEFLVSFYNNEISEKSEIFDDQFSVERPDGSNFTLKIRSTKLEDSAMYFCASRARGRIDEQYFGPGTRLTVT.